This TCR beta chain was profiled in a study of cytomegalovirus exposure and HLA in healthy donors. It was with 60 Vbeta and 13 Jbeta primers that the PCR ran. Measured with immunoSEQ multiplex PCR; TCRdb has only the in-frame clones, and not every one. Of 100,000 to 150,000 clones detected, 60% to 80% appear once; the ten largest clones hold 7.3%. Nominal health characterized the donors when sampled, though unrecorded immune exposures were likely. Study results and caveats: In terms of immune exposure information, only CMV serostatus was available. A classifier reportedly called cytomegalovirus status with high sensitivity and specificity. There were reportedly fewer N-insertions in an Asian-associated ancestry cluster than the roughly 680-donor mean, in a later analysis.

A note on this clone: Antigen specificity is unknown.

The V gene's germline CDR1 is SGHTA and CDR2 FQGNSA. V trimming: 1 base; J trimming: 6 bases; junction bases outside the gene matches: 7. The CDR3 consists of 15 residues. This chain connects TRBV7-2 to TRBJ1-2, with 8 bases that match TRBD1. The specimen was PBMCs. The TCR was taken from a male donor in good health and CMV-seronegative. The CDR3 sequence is CASSLVSGQGNGYTF. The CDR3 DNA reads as TGTGCCAGCAGCTTAGTATCCGGACAGGGCAATGGCTACACCTTC.